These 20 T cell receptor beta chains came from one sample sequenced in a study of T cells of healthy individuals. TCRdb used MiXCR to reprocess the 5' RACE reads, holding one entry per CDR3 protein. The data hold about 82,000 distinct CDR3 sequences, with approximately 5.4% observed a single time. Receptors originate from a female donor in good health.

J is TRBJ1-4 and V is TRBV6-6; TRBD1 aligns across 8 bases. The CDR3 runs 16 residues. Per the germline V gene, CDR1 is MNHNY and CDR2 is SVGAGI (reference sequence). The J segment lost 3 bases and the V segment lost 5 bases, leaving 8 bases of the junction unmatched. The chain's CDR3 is CASSTTGVEANEKLFF. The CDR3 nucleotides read TGTGCCAGCAGTACGACAGGGGTGGAGGCTAATGAAAAACTGTTTTTT.

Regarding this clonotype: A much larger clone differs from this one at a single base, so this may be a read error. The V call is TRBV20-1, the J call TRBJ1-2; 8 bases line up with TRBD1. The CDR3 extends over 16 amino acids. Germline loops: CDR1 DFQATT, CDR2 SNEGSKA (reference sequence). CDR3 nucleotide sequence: TGCAGTACTAGAGATAGTTCGGCGGGACAGGCCTCTGGCTACACCTTC. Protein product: CSTRDSSAGQASGYTF.

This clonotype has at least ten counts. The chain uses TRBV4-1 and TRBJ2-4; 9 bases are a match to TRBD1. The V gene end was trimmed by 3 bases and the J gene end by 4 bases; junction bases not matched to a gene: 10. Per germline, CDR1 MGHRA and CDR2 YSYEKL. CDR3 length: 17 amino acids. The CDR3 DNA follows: TGCGCCAGCAGCCAGGGACAGGGAGACCCGGATAAAAACATTCAGTACTTC. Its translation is CASSQGQGDPDKNIQYF.

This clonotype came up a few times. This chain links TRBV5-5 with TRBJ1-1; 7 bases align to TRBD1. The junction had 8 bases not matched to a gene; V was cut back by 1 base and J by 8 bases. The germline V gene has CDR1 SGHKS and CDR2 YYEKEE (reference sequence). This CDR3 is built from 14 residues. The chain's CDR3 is CASSLSTGSREAFF. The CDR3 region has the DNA TGTGCCAGCAGCTTGTCGACAGGGTCTAGAGAAGCTTTCTTT.

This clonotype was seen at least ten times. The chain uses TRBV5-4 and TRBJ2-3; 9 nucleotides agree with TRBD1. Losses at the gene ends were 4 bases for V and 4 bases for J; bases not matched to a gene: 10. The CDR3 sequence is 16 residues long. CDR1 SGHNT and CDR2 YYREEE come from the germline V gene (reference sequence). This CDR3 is CASSPSGQGSADTQYF. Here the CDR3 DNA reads TGTGCCAGCAGCCCGTCCGGACAGGGGAGCGCAGATACGCAGTATTTT.

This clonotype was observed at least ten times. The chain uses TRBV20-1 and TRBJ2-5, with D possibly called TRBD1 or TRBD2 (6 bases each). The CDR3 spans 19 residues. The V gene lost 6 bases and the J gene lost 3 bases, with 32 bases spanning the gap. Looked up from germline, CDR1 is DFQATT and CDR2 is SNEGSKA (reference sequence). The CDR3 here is CSAPGLGGSPSRGEETQYF. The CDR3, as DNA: TGCAGTGCCCCAGGTTTAGGGGGGAGTCCTTCTCGGGGTGAAGAGACCCAGTACTTC.

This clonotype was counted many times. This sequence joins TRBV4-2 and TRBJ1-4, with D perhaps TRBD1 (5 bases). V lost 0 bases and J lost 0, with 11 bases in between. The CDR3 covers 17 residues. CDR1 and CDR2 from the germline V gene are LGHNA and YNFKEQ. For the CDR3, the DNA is TGTGCCAGCAGCCAAGAACTCAGGGTTTCAACTAATGAAAAACTGTTTTTT. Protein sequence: CASSQELRVSTNEKLFF.

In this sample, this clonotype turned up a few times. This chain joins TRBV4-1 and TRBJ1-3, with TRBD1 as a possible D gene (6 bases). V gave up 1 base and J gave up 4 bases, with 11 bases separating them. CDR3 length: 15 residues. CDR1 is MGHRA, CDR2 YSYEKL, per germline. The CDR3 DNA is TGCGCCAGCAGCCAAGGTAACAGGGCAGGAAACACCATATATTTT. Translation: CASSQGNRAGNTIYF.

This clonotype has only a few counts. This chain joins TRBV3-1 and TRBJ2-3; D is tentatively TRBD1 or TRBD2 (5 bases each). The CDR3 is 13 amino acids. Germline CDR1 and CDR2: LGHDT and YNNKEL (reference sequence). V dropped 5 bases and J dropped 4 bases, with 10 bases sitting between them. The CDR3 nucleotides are TGTGCCAGCAGCATTGGGACCCCAGATACGCAGTATTTT. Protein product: CASSIGTPDTQYF.

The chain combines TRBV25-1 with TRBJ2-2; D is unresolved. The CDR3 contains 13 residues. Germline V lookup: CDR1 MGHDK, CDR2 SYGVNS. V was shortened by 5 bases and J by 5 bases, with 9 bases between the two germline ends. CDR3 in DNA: TGTGCCAGCAGTTCACTGTCGACCGGGGAGCTGTTTTTT. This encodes CASSSLSTGELFF.

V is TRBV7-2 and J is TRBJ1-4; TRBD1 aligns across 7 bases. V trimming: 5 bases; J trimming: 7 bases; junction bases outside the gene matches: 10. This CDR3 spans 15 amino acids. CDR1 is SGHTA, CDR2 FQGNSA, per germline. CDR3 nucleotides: TGTGCCAGCAGCCCCACAGGGGTGGTGGGTGAAAAACTGTTTTTT. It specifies CASSPTGVVGEKLFF.

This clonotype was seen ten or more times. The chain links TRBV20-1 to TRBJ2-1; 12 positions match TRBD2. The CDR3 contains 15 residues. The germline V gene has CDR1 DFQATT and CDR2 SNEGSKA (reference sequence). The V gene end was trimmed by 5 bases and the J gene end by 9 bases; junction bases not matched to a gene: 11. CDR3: CSALRTSGNVGEQFF. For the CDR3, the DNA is TGCAGTGCTCTCCGGACTAGCGGGAACGTGGGTGAGCAGTTCTTC.

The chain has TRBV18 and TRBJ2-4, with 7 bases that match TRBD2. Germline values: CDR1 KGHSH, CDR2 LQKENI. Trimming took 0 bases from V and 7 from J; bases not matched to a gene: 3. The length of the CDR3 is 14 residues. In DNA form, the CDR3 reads TGTGCCAGCTCACCACCAAGTAGCGGGAACATTCAGTACTTC. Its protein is CASSPPSSGNIQYF. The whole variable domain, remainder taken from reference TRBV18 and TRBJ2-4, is NAGVMQNPRHLVRRRGQEARLRCSPMKGHSHVYWYRQLPEEGLKFMVYLQKENIIDESGMPKERFSAEFPKEGPSILRIQQVVRGDSAAYFCASSPPSSGNIQYFGAGTRLSVL.

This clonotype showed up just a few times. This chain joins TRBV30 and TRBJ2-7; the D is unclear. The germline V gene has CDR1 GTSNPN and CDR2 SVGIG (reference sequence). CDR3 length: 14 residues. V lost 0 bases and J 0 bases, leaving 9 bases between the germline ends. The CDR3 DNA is TGTGCCTGGAGTGTACGGCAGAGCTCCTACGAGCAGTACTTC. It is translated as CAWSVRQSSYEQYF. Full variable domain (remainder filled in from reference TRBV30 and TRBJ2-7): SQTIHQWPATLVQPVGSPLSLECTVEGTSNPNLYWYRQAAGRGLQLLFYSVGIGQISSEVPQNLSASRPQDRQFILSSKKLLLSDSGFYLCAWSVRQSSYEQYFGPGTRLTVT.

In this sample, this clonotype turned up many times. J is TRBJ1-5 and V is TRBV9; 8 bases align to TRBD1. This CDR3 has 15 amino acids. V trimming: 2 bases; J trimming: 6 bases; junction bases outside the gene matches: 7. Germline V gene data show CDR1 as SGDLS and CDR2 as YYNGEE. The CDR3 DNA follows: TGTGCCAGCAGCGTTGGAGACAGGGGAGGTCAGCCCCAGCATTTT. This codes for CASSVGDRGGQPQHF.

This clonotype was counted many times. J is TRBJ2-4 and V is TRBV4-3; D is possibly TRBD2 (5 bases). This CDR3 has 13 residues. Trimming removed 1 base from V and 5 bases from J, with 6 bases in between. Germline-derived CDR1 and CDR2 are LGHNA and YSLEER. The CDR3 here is CASSQARENIQYF. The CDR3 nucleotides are TGCGCCAGCAGCCAAGCGCGGGAAAACATTCAGTACTTC.

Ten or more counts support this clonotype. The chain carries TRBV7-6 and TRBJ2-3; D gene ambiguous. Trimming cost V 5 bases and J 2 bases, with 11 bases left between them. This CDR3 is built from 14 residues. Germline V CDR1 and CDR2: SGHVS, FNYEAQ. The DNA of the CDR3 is TGTGCCAGCAGCCCCGAATCAAACACAGATACGCAGTATTTT. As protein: CASSPESNTDTQYF.

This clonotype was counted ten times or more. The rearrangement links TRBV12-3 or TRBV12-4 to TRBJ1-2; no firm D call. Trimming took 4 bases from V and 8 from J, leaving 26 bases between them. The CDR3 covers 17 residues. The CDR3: CASSSHTYLQGSSGYTF. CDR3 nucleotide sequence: TGTGCCAGCAGTTCGCACACCTACCTACAAGGGAGCTCCGGCTACACCTTC.

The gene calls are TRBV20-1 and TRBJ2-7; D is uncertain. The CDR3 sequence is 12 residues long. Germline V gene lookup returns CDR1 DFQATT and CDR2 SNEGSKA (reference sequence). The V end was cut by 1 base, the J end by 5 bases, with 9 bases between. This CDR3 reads CSARGFSDEQYF. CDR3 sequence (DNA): TGCAGTGCTAGAGGGTTCAGTGACGAGCAGTACTTC.

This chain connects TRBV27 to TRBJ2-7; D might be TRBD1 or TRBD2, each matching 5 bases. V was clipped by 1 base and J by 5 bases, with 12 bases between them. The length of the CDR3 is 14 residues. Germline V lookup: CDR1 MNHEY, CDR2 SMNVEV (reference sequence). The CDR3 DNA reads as TGTGCCAGCAGTTTATATGGGCAGGGAGACGAGCAGTACTTC. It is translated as CASSLYGQGDEQYF.